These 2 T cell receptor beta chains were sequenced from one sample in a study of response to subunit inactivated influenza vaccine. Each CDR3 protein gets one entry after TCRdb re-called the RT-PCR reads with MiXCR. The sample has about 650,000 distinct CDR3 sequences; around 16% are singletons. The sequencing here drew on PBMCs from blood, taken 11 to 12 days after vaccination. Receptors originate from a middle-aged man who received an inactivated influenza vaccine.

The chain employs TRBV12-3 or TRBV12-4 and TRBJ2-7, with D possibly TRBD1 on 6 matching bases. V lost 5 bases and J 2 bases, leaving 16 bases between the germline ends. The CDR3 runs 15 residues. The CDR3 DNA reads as TGTGCCAGCAGTGCTTCCGGGACATTTACCTACGAGCAGTACTTC. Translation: CASSASGTFTYEQYF.

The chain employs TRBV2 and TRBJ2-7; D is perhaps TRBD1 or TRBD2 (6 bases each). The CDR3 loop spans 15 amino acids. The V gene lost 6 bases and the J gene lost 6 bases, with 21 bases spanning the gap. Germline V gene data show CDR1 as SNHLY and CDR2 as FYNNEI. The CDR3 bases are TGTGCCAGCAGCCGCGAGGGGGGAGTAGAGTTCGAGCAGTACTTC. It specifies CASSREGGVEFEQYF.